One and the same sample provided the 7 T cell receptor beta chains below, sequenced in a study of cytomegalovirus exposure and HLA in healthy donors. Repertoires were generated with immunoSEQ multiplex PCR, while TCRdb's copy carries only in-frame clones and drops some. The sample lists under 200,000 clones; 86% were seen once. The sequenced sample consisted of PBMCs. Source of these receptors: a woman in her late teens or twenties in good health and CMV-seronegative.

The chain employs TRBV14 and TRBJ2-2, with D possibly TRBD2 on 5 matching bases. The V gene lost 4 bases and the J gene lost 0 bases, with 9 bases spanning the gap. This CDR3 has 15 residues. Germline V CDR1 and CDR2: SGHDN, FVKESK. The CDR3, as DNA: TGTGCCAGCAGCCCGGGGTTTTCGAACACCGGGGAGCTGTTTTTT. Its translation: CASSPGFSNTGELFF.

The CDR3 sequence is CASSEWAYNTEAFF. CDR3 nucleotide sequence: TGTGCCAGCAGTGAATGGGCATATAACACTGAAGCTTTCTTT. The J gene is TRBJ1-1, the V gene TRBV6-1; D gene unclear. Trimming removed 2 bases at V and 2 bases at J, with 9 bases between. The CDR3 consists of 14 residues. The germline V gene encodes CDR1 MNHNS and CDR2 SASEGT.

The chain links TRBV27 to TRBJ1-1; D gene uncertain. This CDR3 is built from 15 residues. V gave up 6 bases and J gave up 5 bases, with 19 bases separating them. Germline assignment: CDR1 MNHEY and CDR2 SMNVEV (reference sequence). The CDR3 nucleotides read TGTGCCAGCAGCAAATATGCCGGTAAGCGGACTGAAGCTTTCTTT. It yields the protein CASSKYAGKRTEAFF.

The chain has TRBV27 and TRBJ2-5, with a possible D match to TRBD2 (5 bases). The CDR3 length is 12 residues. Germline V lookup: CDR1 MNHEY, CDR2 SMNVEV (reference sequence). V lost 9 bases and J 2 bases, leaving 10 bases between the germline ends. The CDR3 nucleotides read TGTGCCAGTCGACGGGGACAAGAGACCCAGTACTTC. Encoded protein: CASRRGQETQYF.

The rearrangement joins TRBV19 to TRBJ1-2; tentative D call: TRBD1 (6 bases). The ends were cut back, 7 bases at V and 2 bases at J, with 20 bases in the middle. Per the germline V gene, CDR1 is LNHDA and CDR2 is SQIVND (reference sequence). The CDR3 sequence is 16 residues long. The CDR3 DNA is TGTGCCAGTACCCCGGGGGGGCACCTCTTCAACTATGGCTACACCTTC. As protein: CASTPGGHLFNYGYTF.

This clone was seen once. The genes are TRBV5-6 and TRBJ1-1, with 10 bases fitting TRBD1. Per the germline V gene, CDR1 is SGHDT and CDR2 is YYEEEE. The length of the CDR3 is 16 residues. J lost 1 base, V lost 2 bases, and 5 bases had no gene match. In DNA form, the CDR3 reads TGTGCCAGCAGCTTAGTGGGGACAGGGGCGAACACTGAAGCTTTCTTT. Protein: CASSLVGTGANTEAFF. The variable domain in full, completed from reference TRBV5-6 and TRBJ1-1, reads DAGVTQSPTHLIKTRGQQVTLRCSPKSGHDTVSWYQQALGQGPQFIFQYYEEEERQRGNFPDRFSGHQFPNYSSELNVNALLLGDSALYLCASSLVGTGANTEAFFGQGTRLTVV.

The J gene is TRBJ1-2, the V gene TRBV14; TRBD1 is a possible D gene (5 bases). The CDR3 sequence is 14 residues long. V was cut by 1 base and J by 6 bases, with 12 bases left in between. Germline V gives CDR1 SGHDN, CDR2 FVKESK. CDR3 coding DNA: TGTGCCAGCAGCCAAGCCCGGGGGAGGGATGGCTACACCTTC. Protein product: CASSQARGRDGYTF.